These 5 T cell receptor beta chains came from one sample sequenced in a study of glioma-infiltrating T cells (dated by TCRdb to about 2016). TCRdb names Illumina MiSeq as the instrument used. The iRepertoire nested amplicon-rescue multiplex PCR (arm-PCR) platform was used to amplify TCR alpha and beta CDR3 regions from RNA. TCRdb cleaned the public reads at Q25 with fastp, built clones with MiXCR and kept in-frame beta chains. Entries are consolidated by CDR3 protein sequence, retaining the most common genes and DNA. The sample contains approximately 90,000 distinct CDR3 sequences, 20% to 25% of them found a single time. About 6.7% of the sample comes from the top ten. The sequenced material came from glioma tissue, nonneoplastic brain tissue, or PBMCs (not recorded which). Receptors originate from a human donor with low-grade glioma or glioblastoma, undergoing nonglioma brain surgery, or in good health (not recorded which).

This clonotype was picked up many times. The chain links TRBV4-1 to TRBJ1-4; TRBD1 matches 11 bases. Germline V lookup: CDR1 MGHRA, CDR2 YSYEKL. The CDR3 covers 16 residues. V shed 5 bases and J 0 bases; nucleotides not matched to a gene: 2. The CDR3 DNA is TGCGCCAGCAGCTCGGGACAGGGGGCAACTAATGAAAAACTGTTTTTT. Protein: CASSSGQGATNEKLFF.

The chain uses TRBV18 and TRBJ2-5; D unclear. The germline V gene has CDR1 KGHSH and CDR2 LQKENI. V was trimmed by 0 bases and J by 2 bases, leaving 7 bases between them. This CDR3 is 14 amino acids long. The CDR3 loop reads CASSPPRLQETQYF. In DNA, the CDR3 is TGTGCCAGCTCACCACCTAGGTTACAAGAGACCCAGTACTTC. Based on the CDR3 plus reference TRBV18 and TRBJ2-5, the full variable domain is NAGVMQNPRHLVRRRGQEARLRCSPMKGHSHVYWYRQLPEEGLKFMVYLQKENIIDESGMPKERFSAEFPKEGPSILRIQQVVRGDSAAYFCASSPPRLQETQYFGPGTRLLVL.

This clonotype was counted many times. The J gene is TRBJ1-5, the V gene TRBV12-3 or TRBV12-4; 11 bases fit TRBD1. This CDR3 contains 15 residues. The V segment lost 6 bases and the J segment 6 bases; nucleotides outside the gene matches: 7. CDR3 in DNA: TGTGCCAGCAGCCGGGACAGGGGGGTGGGTCAGCCCCAGCATTTT. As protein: CASSRDRGVGQPQHF.

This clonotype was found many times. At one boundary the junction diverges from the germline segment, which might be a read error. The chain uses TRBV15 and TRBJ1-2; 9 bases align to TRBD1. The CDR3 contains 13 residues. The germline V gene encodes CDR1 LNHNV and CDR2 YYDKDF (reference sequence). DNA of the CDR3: TGTGCCACCAGCAGAGACCGAGGACAGGGGCAACCCTTC. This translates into CATSRDRGQGQPF.

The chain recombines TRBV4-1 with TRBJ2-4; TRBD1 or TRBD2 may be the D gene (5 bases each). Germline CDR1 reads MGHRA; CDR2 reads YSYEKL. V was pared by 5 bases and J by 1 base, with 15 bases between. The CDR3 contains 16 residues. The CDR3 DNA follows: TGCGCCAGCAGCGGGCTGGGGGTCCGGGCCAAAAACATTCAGTACTTC. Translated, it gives CASSGLGVRAKNIQYF.